Listed below are T cell receptor beta chains from one sample, sequenced in a study of cytomegalovirus exposure and HLA in healthy donors. The table came from immunoSEQ multiplex PCR; TCRdb's copy has only in-frame clones and leaves some out. Here the sample spans roughly 100,000 clones, roughly a tenth being singletons. The sample was PBMCs. These receptors came from a man aged 50 or older in good health and CMV-seropositive. CDR3s include the opening cysteine and the closing phenylalanine or tryptophan. D genes are given only for firm matches. Size is omitted from some rows. Given values are once, few, many or a class for expanded clones.

TRBJ1-2	13	TRBV19	NA	NA	CASSIPATGVYTF	TGTGCCAGTAGTATTCCCGCGACAGGCGTCTACACCTTC
TRBJ1-4	14	TRBV10-3	TRBD1	NA	CAIRAGTEGEKLFF	TGTGCCATCAGGGCCGGGACAGAGGGTGAAAAACTGTTTTTT
TRBJ1-4	17	TRBV19	NA	few	CASSRQKTFATNEKLFF	TGTGCCAGTAGCCGACAGAAGACCTTTGCAACTAATGAAAAACTGTTTTTT
TRBJ2-6	15	TRBV5-1	NA	few	CASSLAVSGANVLTF	TGCGCCAGCAGCTTGGCAGTTTCTGGGGCCAACGTCCTGACTTTC
TRBJ2-5	17	TRBV9	TRBD1	NA	CASSLSPDRGQGETQYF	TGTGCCAGCAGCCTCAGCCCCGACAGGGGGCAGGGGGAGACCCAGTACTTC
TRBJ2-1	11	TRBV5-1	NA	few	CASSSGWAQFF	TGCGCCAGCAGTTCAGGATGGGCGCAGTTCTTC
TRBJ2-2	17	TRBV11-3	TRBD2	few	CASSPRLAGGGTGELFF	TGTGCCAGCAGCCCCCGCCTAGCGGGAGGGGGGACCGGGGAGCTGTTTTTT
TRBJ2-5	13	TRBV6-1	NA	NA	CASSATLVGTQYF	TGTGCCAGCAGTGCCACGCTCGTCGGGACCCAGTACTTC
TRBJ2-3	17	TRBV14	TRBD2	NA	CASSPRQRELRDDTQYF	TGTGCCAGCAGCCCACGACAGCGGGAGCTTCGGGACGATACGCAGTATTTT
TRBJ2-1	15	TRBV6-6	TRBD2	NA	CASSGRTSGNNEQFF	TGTGCCAGCAGTGGCCGGACTAGCGGGAACAATGAGCAGTTCTTC
TRBJ2-7	14	TRBV9	TRBD1	few	CASSVDGGTGVKYF	TGTGCCAGCAGCGTAGATGGGGGGACAGGGGTAAAGTACTTC
TRBJ1-5	16	TRBV4-1	NA	many	CASSQEVGRGGQPQHF	TGCGCCAGCAGCCAAGAGGTGGGGAGGGGCGGTCAGCCCCAGCATTTT
TRBJ2-2	15	TRBV18	NA	NA	CASSPGTKNTGELFF	TGTGCCAGCTCACCAGGGACAAAAAACACCGGGGAGCTGTTTTTT
TRBJ2-1	14	TRBV29-1	TRBD2	few	CSVEGLAENFEQFF	TGCAGCGTTGAAGGACTAGCGGAGAACTTTGAGCAGTTCTTC
TRBJ2-5	15	TRBV5-1	TRBD2	NA	CASSLETREREAQYF	TGCGCCAGCAGCTTGGAAACGCGGGAGAGAGAGGCCCAGTACTTC
TRBJ2-5	16	TRBV4-2	TRBD1	few	CASSQGGGTGQETQYF	TGTGCCAGCAGCCAAGGAGGCGGGACAGGGCAAGAGACCCAGTACTTC
TRBJ2-1	15	TRBV9	TRBD2	few	CASSASLGTSYEQFF	TGTGCCAGCAGCGCCAGCCTCGGGACTAGCTATGAGCAGTTCTTC
TRBJ2-7	16	TRBV5-4	NA	few	CASSFPQGKTDYEQYF	TGTGCCAGCAGCTTCCCACAGGGAAAAACGGACTACGAGCAGTACTTC
TRBJ1-4	13	TRBV2	NA	few	CASTTGRNEKLFF	TGTGCCAGCACTACGGGTAGGAATGAAAAACTGTTTTTT
TRBJ2-2	14	TRBV28	NA	NA	CASSTPQVTGELFF	TGTGCCAGCAGTACACCACAGGTTACCGGGGAGCTGTTTTTT
TRBJ1-1	13	TRBV7-2	TRBD1	NA	CASSSRGHTEAFF	TGTGCCAGCAGCTCCAGGGGGCACACTGAAGCTTTCTTT
TRBJ2-2	15	TRBV27	NA	few	CASSLGSGNTGELFF	TGTGCCAGCAGTTTAGGGAGCGGGAACACCGGGGAGCTGTTTTTT
TRBJ2-7	16	TRBV27	TRBD1	many	CASSPRMTGADVEQYF	TGTGCCAGCAGTCCTCGGATGACAGGGGCCGATGTGGAGCAGTACTTC
TRBJ2-3	14	TRBV6-6	NA	few	CASSYSRDTDTQYF	TGTGCCAGCAGTTACTCACGGGACACAGATACGCAGTATTTT
TRBJ2-1	16	TRBV7-8	TRBD2	few	CASSLSSSGPYNEQFF	TGTGCCAGCAGCTTATCCTCTAGCGGGCCCTACAATGAGCAGTTCTTC
TRBJ2-2	16	TRBV7-8	NA	NA	CASSLAAGADTGELFF	TGTGCCAGCAGCTTAGCGGCAGGGGCGGACACCGGGGAGCTGTTTTTT
TRBJ2-3	14	TRBV25-1	TRBD1	NA	CASSPGGVVDTQYF	TGTGCCAGCAGCCCAGGGGGCGTGGTAGATACGCAGTATTTT
TRBJ2-1	15	TRBV6-5	TRBD2	few	CASSRTSGSLHEQFF	TGTGCCAGCAGCCGGACTAGCGGGAGTCTCCATGAGCAGTTCTTC
TRBJ2-2	17	TRBV7-2	TRBD2	NA	CASSLTSGVPNTGELFF	TGTGCCAGCAGCTTAACTAGCGGAGTACCGAACACCGGGGAGCTGTTTTTT
TRBJ1-4	14	TRBV19	NA	NA	CASSPVRENEKLFF	TGTGCCAGTAGTCCGGTGAGGGAAAATGAAAAACTGTTTTTT
TRBJ2-7	16	TRBV29-1	TRBD1	NA	CSVEGGPGQGILEQYF	TGCAGCGTTGAAGGAGGGCCGGGACAGGGGATCCTCGAGCAGTACTTC
TRBJ1-2	13	TRBV28	TRBD1	NA	CASSLADRDGYTF	TGTGCCAGCAGTTTGGCCGACAGGGATGGCTACACCTTC
TRBJ1-1	15	TRBV7-9	NA	NA	CASSAGGTVNTEAFF	TGTGCCAGCAGCGCGGGAGGCACCGTGAACACTGAAGCTTTCTTT
TRBJ1-2	12	TRBV29-1	NA	NA	CSVGGGEYGYTF	TGCAGCGTTGGAGGGGGGGAATATGGCTACACCTTC
TRBJ1-5	19	TRBV27	TRBD1	few	CASSLFCGDRDNMNQPQHF	TGTGCCAGCAGTTTATTTTGCGGTGACAGGGATAACATGAATCAGCCCCAGCATTTT
TRBJ2-1	13	TRBV14	NA	NA	CASSPYAANEQFF	TGTGCCAGCAGCCCCTATGCGGCGAATGAGCAGTTCTTC
TRBJ1-4	14	TRBV5-1	NA	NA	CASRSGGPNEKLFF	TGCGCCAGCAGGAGTGGGGGCCCTAATGAAAAACTGTTTTTT
TRBJ1-2	12	TRBV28	NA	few	CASSLYGAGYTF	TGTGCCAGCAGTTTATATGGGGCTGGCTACACCTTC
TRBJ1-5	14	TRBV28	NA	NA	CASIRWGSNQPQHF	TGTGCCAGCATCCGGTGGGGCAGCAATCAGCCCCAGCATTTT
TRBJ1-2	13	TRBV28	NA	few	CASSLGPQFGYTF	TGTGCCAGCAGTTTGGGGCCCCAATTTGGCTACACCTTC
TRBJ2-5	11	TRBV6-1	NA	few	CASSELETQYF	TGTGCCAGCAGTGAACTGGAGACCCAGTACTTC
TRBJ1-2	12	TRBV6-1	TRBD1	NA	CASSRAGGYYTF	TGTGCCAGCAGTCGGGCAGGGGGGTACTACACCTTC